Each of the 25 T cell receptor beta chains below was sequenced from the same sample in a study of blood T cell repertoires in COVID-19. Generated by immunoSEQ multiplex PCR, the TCRdb table keeps only in-frame clones and is missing some. Of a few hundred thousand clones listed, around four fifths are singletons. Sequenced material: PBMCs or T cells enriched from blood (not recorded which). Receptors originate from a woman aged 50 to 60 who had recovered from COVID-19.

The sample holds one count of this clone. The rearrangement links TRBV5-1 to TRBJ1-4; no firm D call. Per germline, CDR1 SGHRS and CDR2 YFSETQ. Trimming took off 0 bases at V and 8 bases at J, with 11 bases between the two ends. This CDR3 comprises 14 residues. CDR3 DNA sequence: TGCGCCAGCAGCTTGGGAGTGGGCGAAGAAAAACTGTTTTTT. Its translation is CASSLGVGEEKLFF.

The CDR3: CSASPGTGDRGYTF. CDR3 DNA: TGCAGTGCTAGTCCCGGGACAGGGGATCGTGGCTACACCTTC. The chain recombines TRBV20-1 with TRBJ1-2; the match to TRBD1 covers 10 bases. J was trimmed by 7 bases and V by 3 bases; bases with no gene match: 8. This CDR3 contains 14 residues. In germline, CDR1 is DFQATT, CDR2 SNEGSKA (reference sequence).

The rearrangement uses TRBV11-2 and TRBJ2-1; maybe TRBD2 (7 bases). Trimming left V 5 bases short and J 9 bases short, with 17 bases between. The CDR3 extends over 14 amino acids. Germline CDR1 and CDR2: SGHAT and FQNNGV. The CDR3 DNA sequence: TGTGCCAGCAGCAGGGGGGGGCGTCTGGCTGAGCAGTTCTTC. It codes for CASSRGGRLAEQFF.

This chain links TRBV7-8 with TRBJ1-1; D may be TRBD1 (6 bases). CDR1 and CDR2 (germline): SGHVS, FQNEAQ. This CDR3 has 13 amino acids. The V end lost 4 bases, the J end lost 10 bases, and 16 bases lay between the germline ends. The CDR3 loop is CASSSQPDSPAFF. The CDR3 DNA follows: TGTGCCAGCAGCTCCCAGCCGGACAGCCCAGCTTTCTTT.

The chain couples TRBV4-2 to TRBJ1-2; perhaps TRBD1 as D (5 bases). V gave up 5 bases and J gave up 6 bases, with 22 bases separating them. Germline V gene data show CDR1 as LGHNA and CDR2 as YNFKEQ. CDR3 length: 16 amino acids. CDR3 amino acids: CASSLEWGERLDGYTF. CDR3 nucleotide sequence: TGTGCCAGCAGCTTAGAGTGGGGGGAACGATTAGATGGCTACACCTTC.

Worth noting for this clone: The sample contains more than one DNA sequence encoding this CDR3. V usage is TRBV5-1 and J usage is TRBJ1-1; D ambiguous. The CDR3 loop spans 13 amino acids. V was pared by 0 bases and J by 4 bases, with 7 bases between. Germline values: CDR1 SGHRS, CDR2 YFSETQ. The CDR3 region has the DNA TGCGCCAGCAGCTTGGCCGGGGTCACTGAAGCTTTCTTT. It codes for CASSLAGVTEAFF.

This chain uses TRBV14 with TRBJ2-3, with D possibly matching TRBD1 (5 bases). Per the germline V gene, CDR1 is SGHDN and CDR2 is FVKESK. The CDR3 loop spans 17 amino acids. V was clipped by 4 bases and J by 5 bases, with 22 bases between them. The CDR3 region is CASSRRQSSAPQDTQYF. The CDR3 nucleotides read TGTGCCAGCAGCCGTAGACAGTCTTCGGCCCCCCAAGATACGCAGTATTTT.

This sequence joins TRBV5-8 and TRBJ2-1, with 7 nucleotides matching TRBD1. This CDR3 region has 15 residues. Germline V lookup: CDR1 SGHTS, CDR2 YDEGEE. V was clipped by 7 bases and J by 3 bases; unmatched bases: 10. The CDR3 spells CASLPRDRGYNEQFF. CDR3 nucleotides: TGTGCCAGCCTTCCCCGGGACAGAGGCTACAATGAGCAGTTCTTC.

The chain recombines TRBV14 with TRBJ2-1; D gene unclear. Germline V gene sequence: CDR1 SGHDN, CDR2 FVKESK. The CDR3 loop spans 15 amino acids. Trimming cost V 4 bases and J 5 bases, with 15 bases left between them. CDR3 region: CASSPLSSEHNEQFF. DNA for the CDR3: TGTGCCAGCAGCCCCTTATCGTCAGAACACAATGAGCAGTTCTTC.

The V gene is TRBV10-3, the J gene TRBJ1-3; perhaps TRBD1 as D (6 bases). CDR1 is ENHRY, CDR2 SYGVKD, per germline. The CDR3 contains 12 residues. The ends were cut back, 8 bases at V and 4 bases at J, with 9 bases in the middle. CDR3: CAIGQPGNTIYF. CDR3 coding DNA: TGTGCCATCGGACAGCCAGGAAACACCATATATTTT.

The gene calls are TRBV2 and TRBJ2-7, with 7 bases fitting TRBD2. The CDR3 is 16 amino acids. Trimming removed 6 bases from V and 5 bases from J; junction bases left unmatched: 16. CDR1 is SNHLY, CDR2 FYNNEI, per germline. CDR3 in amino acids: CASSGLVLAGVDEQYF. CDR3 DNA: TGTGCCAGCAGCGGCCTTGTTTTGGCGGGAGTTGACGAGCAGTACTTC.

The chain recombines TRBV30 with TRBJ2-3; perhaps TRBD2 as D (6 bases). The CDR3 length is 16 residues. The V end lost 3 bases, the J end lost 1 base, and 17 bases lay between the germline ends. The germline V gene has CDR1 GTSNPN and CDR2 SVGIG (reference sequence). CDR3 in amino acids: CAWRTRRGFGTDTQYF. As DNA, the CDR3 is TGTGCCTGGAGGACTAGGCGGGGTTTCGGCACAGATACGCAGTATTTT.

The rearrangement uses TRBV5-1 and TRBJ1-2, with D perhaps TRBD1 (6 bases). This CDR3 has 13 residues. The germline CDR1 and CDR2 sequences are SGHRS and YFSETQ. The V gene lost 0 bases and the J gene lost 7 bases, with 10 bases spanning the gap. The DNA for the CDR3 is TGCGCCAGCAGCTTGGAGGGGACAAGTGGCTACACCTTC. Translation gives CASSLEGTSGYTF.

V usage is TRBV7-8 and J usage is TRBJ2-1; D is possibly TRBD2 (6 bases). CDR3 size: 16 residues. Germline V gene lookup returns CDR1 SGHVS and CDR2 FQNEAQ. Trimming removed 5 bases at V and 7 bases at J, with 21 bases between. The DNA for the CDR3 is TGTGCCAGCAGCGAGCGGGCCAATATACAAGTTAATGAGCAGTTCTTC. Translating gives CASSERANIQVNEQFF.

This rearrangement joins TRBV19 to TRBJ1-2; D unclear. The CDR3 loop spans 14 amino acids. Trimming took off 5 bases at V and 0 bases at J, with 10 bases between the two ends. In germline, CDR1 is LNHDA, CDR2 SQIVND (reference sequence). In nucleotides, the CDR3 is TGTGCCAGTAGTGTTGGGAGCACTAACTATGGCTACACCTTC. It encodes CASSVGSTNYGYTF.

The table lists this clone with a few counts. J is TRBJ2-7 and V is TRBV3-1 (or the pseudogene TRBV3-2), with 9 positions matching TRBD2. The CDR3 extends over 15 amino acids. Germline V gene sequence: CDR1 LGHDT, CDR2 YNNKEL (reference sequence). Unmatched junction bases numbered 12, after V lost 5 bases and J lost 7 bases. This CDR3 reads CASSWLAGSLGEQYF. The CDR3 DNA follows: TGTGCCAGCAGCTGGCTAGCGGGATCCCTTGGGGAGCAGTACTTC.

The genes are TRBV5-1 and TRBJ1-1; no clear D gene. CDR1 and CDR2 (germline): SGHRS, YFSETQ. The CDR3 has 13 residues. V gave up 6 bases and J gave up 3 bases, with 12 bases separating them. The CDR3 bases are TGCGCCAGCATGTTGGGCGAGTACACTGAAGCTTTCTTT. Its protein product is CASMLGEYTEAFF. Filled out from reference TRBV5-1 and TRBJ1-1, the complete variable domain reads KAGVTQTPRYLIKTRGQQVTLSCSPISGHRSVSWYQQTPGQGLQFLFEYFSETQRNKGNFPGRFSGRQFSNSRSEMNVSTLELGDSALYLCASMLGEYTEAFFGQGTRLTVV.

The chain links TRBV7-9 to TRBJ1-1, with 12 bases fitting TRBD1. Germline CDR1 and CDR2: SEHNR and FQNEAQ (reference sequence). The CDR3 totals 14 residues. Germline trimming cut 5 bases from V and 5 bases from J; bases unmatched to any gene: 3. For the CDR3, the DNA is TGTGCCAGCAGCCCGGGACAGGGGGCGACTGAAGCTTTCTTT. Its protein is CASSPGQGATEAFF. Based on the CDR3 plus reference TRBV7-9 and TRBJ1-1, the full variable domain is DTGVSQNPRHKITKRGQNVTFRCDPISEHNRLYWYRQTLGQGPEFLTYFQNEAQLEKSRLLSDRFSAERPKGSFSTLEIQRTEQGDSAMYLCASSPGQGATEAFFGQGTRLTVV.

The table lists this clone with a count of one. This chain joins TRBV5-4 and TRBJ1-2; TRBD1 is a possible D gene (5 bases). The CDR3 contains 14 residues. V was clipped by 0 bases and J by 8 bases, with 14 bases between them. The germline V gene encodes CDR1 SGHNT and CDR2 YYREEE (reference sequence). This CDR3 reads CASSLERDRGGYTF. The DNA of the CDR3 is TGTGCCAGCAGCTTGGAACGGGATCGGGGGGGCTACACCTTC.

The V and J genes are TRBV7-2 and TRBJ1-2; 7 bases match TRBD1. This CDR3 comprises 15 residues. CDR1 and CDR2 from the germline V gene are SGHTA and FQGNSA. The V and J ends lost 4 bases and 4 bases, in that order; junction bases with no gene match: 9. This CDR3 is CASSSPDRVAYGYTF. CDR3 coding DNA: TGTGCCAGCAGCTCGCCCGACAGGGTAGCCTATGGCTACACCTTC.

This clone has just a few counts. The V gene is TRBV10-3, the J gene TRBJ1-1, with D possibly being TRBD1 (5 bases). There are 13 residues in the CDR3. The germline gives CDR1 ENHRY, CDR2 SYGVKD. Trimming cost V 2 bases and J 4 bases, with 8 bases left between them. CDR3 sequence reads: CAISEMGGTEAFF. The CDR3 DNA is TGTGCCATCAGTGAGATGGGGGGCACTGAAGCTTTCTTT.

This clone has only a few counts. The chain uses TRBV2 and TRBJ1-5; D gene uncertain. From germline, CDR1 is SNHLY and CDR2 FYNNEI. Trimming shortened V by 2 bases and J by 1 base, and 12 bases separated the two germline ends. This CDR3 has 16 residues. The chain's CDR3 is CASSEISGTSNQPQHF. In nucleotides, the CDR3 is TGTGCCAGCAGTGAAATATCGGGTACAAGCAATCAGCCCCAGCATTTT. Drawing the rest from reference TRBV2 and TRBJ1-5, the complete variable domain is EPEVTQTPSHQVTQMGQEVILRCVPISNHLYFYWYRQILGQKVEFLVSFYNNEISEKSEIFDDQFSVERPDGSNFTLKIRSTKLEDSAMYFCASSEISGTSNQPQHFGDGTRLSIL.

The V gene is TRBV5-1, the J gene TRBJ2-1, with D uncertain. The length of the CDR3 is 14 residues. Trimming pared 0 bases from V and 12 bases from J, leaving 16 bases between. Germline CDR1 is SGHRS and CDR2 is YFSETQ. The CDR3 protein is CASSLDYRSLGQFF. The CDR3 nucleotides read TGCGCCAGCAGCTTGGACTACCGTAGTTTAGGGCAGTTCTTC.

The table lists this clone with a count of one. The chain recombines TRBV3-1 (or the pseudogene TRBV3-2) with TRBJ1-4; D is possibly TRBD1 (5 bases). The CDR3 is 16 residues long. Deletions cut 4 bases from V and 3 bases from J, with 15 bases between. Germline-derived CDR1 and CDR2 are LGHDT and YNNKEL (reference sequence). The CDR3 coding sequence is TGTGCCAGCAGCCTCAGGGACTTGGGGGCTAATGAAAAACTGTTTTTT. Translated: CASSLRDLGANEKLFF.

This chain uses TRBV4-2 with TRBJ2-3, with a weak D call TRBD1 (6 bases). Between the trimmed V and J ends, which lost 2 bases and 1 base, there was a span of 16 bases. The germline gives CDR1 LGHNA, CDR2 YNFKEQ. The CDR3 is made up of 17 amino acids. CDR3 sequence: CASSQQIGGVGTDTQYF. The CDR3 bases are TGTGCCAGCAGCCAACAAATAGGGGGTGTGGGCACAGATACGCAGTATTTT.